This T cell receptor (beta chain) was documented in a study of blood T cell repertoires in COVID-19 (TCRdb year 2020). Notes on the research overall: Collaborator samples came from the United States, Italy and Spain and covered acute and convalescent phases of COVID-19. The material from the prospective study consisted of cDNA or gDNA derived from T cells, B-cell-depleted T cells, or PBMCs. The dataset comprised deeply sampled blood TCRbeta repertoires from subjects exposed to, actively infected with, or recovered from COVID-19. The repertoires were released in a freely available public database meant as a resource for research on the immune response to SARS-CoV-2. Samples were obtained from the ongoing ImmuneRACE study (first 160 participants) and from over a thousand subjects provided by 6 global collaborators. A de-identified subject ID, COVID-19 status, age in years and sex were almost always included in the sample metadata. Where available, HLA class I and class II types were obtained from metadata supplied by the sample provider rather than from assay-based typing. The paper's findings and limits, for the study overall: The amount of clinical and demographic metadata varied by source and participant and was provided uncurated.

The cysteine opens and the phenylalanine closes a CDR3 of 13 amino acids. The entry retains the CDR3 DNA only, 39 bases that are in frame from base 1. The germline V gene supplies CDR1 MNHEY and CDR2 SVGEGT. The junction shows trimming of 2 bases on V and 8 bases on J, plus 7 bases between the germline ends. Enrolling through a virtual design, the prospective study's participants ranged in age from roughly 18 to 95 years and lived across about two dozen United States geographic areas. In the prospective study, participants were assigned to cohorts based on the clinical history participants reported in a screening survey and a study questionnaire. In the prospective study, mobile phlebotomists collected whole blood, serum and a nasopharyngeal or oropharyngeal swab from each participant. Prospective study participants could optionally give additional blood draws and questionnaires over a roughly 2-month period. Blood samples from the prospective study were shipped frozen or at room temperature prior to DNA extraction.

TCRbeta CDR3 regions were amplified from genomic DNA using the immunoSEQ Assay, a bias-controlled multiplex PCR. As for how the authors treated the data: Nucleated cell counts per sample were estimated from amplification of reference gene primers within the assay. Sequence reads were collapsed and filtered to measure the absolute abundance of every unique TCRbeta CDR3 rearrangement. For each sample, productive Simpson clonality was calculated as the square root of Simpson's diversity index over productive rearrangements. As stored in TCRdb, this immuneACCESS dataset retains in-frame rearrangements with V and J assigned. A fraction of the clones does not appear; measured against another copy, unresolved V genes explain less than half of the discrepancy, and the remainder lacks a known reason. The DNA was the basis for D and trimming; V, J and clone size are from that table. This sample lists roughly 220,000 clones; around 87% were detected once. The ten top clones hold 3% to 3.5% of the sample.

Notes on this clone: Its antigen target is currently unknown. No base quality information exists; no much larger clone differs at one position.

This TCR was sampled from a woman aged 18-30 years in a cohort exposed to, infected with or recovered from COVID-19 (not recorded which). The sequenced material came from PBMCs or T cells enriched from blood (not recorded which). The sequence joins TRBV6-2 or TRBV6-3 to TRBJ1-6, with the D gene too uncertain to name. Read as DNA, the sequence is TGTGCCAGCAGTTACCCCTCCGATTCACCCCTCCACTTT. It translates as CASSYPSDSPLHF.